Listed here is a single T cell receptor (beta chain). Its specificity is not known. Assay: immunoSEQ multiplex PCR; the TCRdb copy retains only in-frame clones and omits some. The sample gives 85,000 to 130,000 clones, 90% of which show up once; under 8.5% is in the top ten. This entry comes from a study of T cell responses to AZD1222 COVID-19 vaccine. The CDR3 contains 15 residues. With 10 bases removed from V and 4 bases from J, the gap between germline ends came to 19 bases. Germline V gives CDR1 ENHRY, CDR2 SYGVKD. Findings of the study overall: The CD4 TCRs associated with vaccination extended across spike and predominated at 160-218 and 743-854. Increases in Spike-specific TCR breadth and depth were seen after two AZD1222 doses.

Sequences were derived from peripheral blood, sampled 28 days after the second AZD1222 dose. This clonotype originated in an adult who received the AZD1222 COVID-19 vaccine. The genes are TRBV10-3 and TRBJ2-2; no definite D call. CDR3: CATTYLADGTGELFF. In DNA form, the CDR3 reads TGTGCCACTACTTATTTGGCAGACGGCACCGGGGAGCTGTTTTTT.